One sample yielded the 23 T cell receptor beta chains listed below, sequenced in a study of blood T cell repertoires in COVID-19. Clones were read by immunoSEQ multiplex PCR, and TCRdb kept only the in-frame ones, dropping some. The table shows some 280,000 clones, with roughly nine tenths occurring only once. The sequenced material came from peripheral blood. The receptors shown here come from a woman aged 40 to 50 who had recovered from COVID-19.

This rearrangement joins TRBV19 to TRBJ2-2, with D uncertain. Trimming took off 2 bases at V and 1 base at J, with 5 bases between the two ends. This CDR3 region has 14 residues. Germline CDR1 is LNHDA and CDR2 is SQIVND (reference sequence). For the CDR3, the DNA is TGTGCCAGTAGTATATTTAAGAACACCGGGGAGCTGTTTTTT. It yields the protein CASSIFKNTGELFF.

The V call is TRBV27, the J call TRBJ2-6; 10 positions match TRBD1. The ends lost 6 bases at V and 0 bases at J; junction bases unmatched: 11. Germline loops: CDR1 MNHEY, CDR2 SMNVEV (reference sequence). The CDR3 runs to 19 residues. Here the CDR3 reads CASSQGGTGVYSGANVLTF. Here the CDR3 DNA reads TGTGCCAGCAGCCAAGGGGGGACAGGGGTGTACTCTGGGGCCAACGTCCTGACTTTC.

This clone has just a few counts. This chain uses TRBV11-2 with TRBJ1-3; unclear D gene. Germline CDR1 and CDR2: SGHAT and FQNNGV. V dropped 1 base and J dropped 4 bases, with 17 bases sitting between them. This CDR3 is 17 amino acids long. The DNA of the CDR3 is TGTGCCAGCAGCTTAGGCCCTTACCGGGTCTCAGGAAACACCATATATTTT. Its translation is CASSLGPYRVSGNTIYF.

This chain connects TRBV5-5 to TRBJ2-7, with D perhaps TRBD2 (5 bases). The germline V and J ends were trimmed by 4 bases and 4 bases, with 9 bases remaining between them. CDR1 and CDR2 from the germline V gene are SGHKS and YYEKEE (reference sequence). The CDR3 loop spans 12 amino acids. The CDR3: CASSRTEYEQYF. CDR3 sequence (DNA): TGTGCCAGCAGCCGGACTGAATACGAGCAGTACTTC.

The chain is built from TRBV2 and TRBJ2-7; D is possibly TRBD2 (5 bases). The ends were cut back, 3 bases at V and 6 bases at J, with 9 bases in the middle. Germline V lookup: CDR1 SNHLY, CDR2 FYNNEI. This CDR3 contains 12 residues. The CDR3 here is CASSDTAGEQYF. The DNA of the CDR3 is TGTGCCAGCAGTGATACTGCGGGCGAGCAGTACTTC.

In DNA, the CDR3 is TGTGCCAGCACCCAGGGGGGGTCCTGGGAGCAGTACTTC. Its protein product is CASTQGGSWEQYF. The rearrangement links TRBV3-1 (or the pseudogene TRBV3-2) to TRBJ2-7; D may match TRBD1 or TRBD2 (7 bases each). V was pared by 7 bases and J by 7 bases, with 17 bases between. The CDR3 runs to 13 residues. CDR1 and CDR2 from the germline V gene are LGHDT and YNNKEL (reference sequence).

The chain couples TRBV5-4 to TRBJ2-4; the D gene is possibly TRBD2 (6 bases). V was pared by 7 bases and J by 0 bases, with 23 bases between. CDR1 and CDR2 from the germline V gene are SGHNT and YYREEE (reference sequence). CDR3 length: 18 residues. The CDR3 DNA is TGTGCCAGCCCCCCGCGGCCCGGACTACCAGTAGCCAAAAACATTCAGTACTTC. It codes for CASPPRPGLPVAKNIQYF. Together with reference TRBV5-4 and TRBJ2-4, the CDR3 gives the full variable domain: ETGVTQSPTHLIKTRGQQVTLRCSSQSGHNTVSWYQQALGQGPQFIFQYYREEENGRGNFPPRFSGLQFPNYSSELNVNALELDDSALYLCASPPRPGLPVAKNIQYFGAGTRLSVL.

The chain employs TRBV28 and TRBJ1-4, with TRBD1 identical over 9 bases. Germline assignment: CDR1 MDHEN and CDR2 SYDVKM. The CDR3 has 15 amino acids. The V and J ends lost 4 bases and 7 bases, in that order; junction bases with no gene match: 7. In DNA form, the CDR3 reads TGTGCCAGCAGTTCTCCGGGACAGGGTAGTGAAAAACTGTTTTTT. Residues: CASSSPGQGSEKLFF.

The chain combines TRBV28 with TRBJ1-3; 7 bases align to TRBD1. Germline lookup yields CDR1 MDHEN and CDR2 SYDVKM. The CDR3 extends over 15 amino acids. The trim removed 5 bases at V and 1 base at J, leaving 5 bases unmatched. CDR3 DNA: TGTGCCAGCAGTCCATCCAGGGGGTCTGGAAACACCATATATTTT. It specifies CASSPSRGSGNTIYF.

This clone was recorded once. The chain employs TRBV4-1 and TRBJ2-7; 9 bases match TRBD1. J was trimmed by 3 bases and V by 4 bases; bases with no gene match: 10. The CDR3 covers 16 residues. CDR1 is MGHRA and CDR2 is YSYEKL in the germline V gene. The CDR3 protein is CASSLSEGTGYYEQYF. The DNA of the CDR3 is TGCGCCAGCAGCCTCAGTGAAGGGACAGGGTACTACGAGCAGTACTTC.

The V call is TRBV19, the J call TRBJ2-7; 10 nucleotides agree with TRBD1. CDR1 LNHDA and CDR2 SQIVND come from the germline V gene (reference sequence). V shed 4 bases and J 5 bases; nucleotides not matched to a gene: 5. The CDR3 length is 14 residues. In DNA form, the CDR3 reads TGTGCCAGTAGTACAGGACAGGGGGTCCACGAGCAGTACTTC. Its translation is CASSTGQGVHEQYF.

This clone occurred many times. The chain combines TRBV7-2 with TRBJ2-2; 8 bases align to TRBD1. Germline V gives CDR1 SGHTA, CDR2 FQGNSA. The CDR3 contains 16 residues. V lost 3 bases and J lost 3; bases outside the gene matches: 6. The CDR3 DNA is TGTGCCAGCAGCTTTACCGGGACAGGAGACACCGGGGAGCTGTTTTTT. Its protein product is CASSFTGTGDTGELFF.

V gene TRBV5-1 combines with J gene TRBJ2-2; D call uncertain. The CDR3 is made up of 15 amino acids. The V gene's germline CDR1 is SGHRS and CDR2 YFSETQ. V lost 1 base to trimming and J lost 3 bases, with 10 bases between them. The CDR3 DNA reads TGCGCCAGCAGCTTGCCCGCCAGTTACACCGGGGAGCTGTTTTTT. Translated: CASSLPASYTGELFF.

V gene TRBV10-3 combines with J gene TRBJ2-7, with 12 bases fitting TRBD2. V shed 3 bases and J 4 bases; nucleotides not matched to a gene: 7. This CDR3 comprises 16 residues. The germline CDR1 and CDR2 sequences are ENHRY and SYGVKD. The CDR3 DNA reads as TGTGCCATCAGTGACCCCCCGGGGACTAGCGGGTACGAGCAGTACTTC. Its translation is CAISDPPGTSGYEQYF.

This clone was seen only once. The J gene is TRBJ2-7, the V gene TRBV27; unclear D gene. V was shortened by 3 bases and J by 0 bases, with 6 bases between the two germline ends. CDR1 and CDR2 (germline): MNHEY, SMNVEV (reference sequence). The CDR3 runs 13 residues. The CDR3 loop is CASSFSSSYEQYF. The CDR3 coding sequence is TGTGCCAGCAGTTTTTCATCCTCCTACGAGCAGTACTTC.

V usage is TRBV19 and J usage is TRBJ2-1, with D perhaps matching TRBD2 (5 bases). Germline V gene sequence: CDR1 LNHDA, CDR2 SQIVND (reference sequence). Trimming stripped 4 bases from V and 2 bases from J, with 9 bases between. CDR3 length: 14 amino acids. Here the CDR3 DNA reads TGTGCCAGTAGTAGACTAATTCCCTACAATGAGCAGTTCTTC. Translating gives CASSRLIPYNEQFF.

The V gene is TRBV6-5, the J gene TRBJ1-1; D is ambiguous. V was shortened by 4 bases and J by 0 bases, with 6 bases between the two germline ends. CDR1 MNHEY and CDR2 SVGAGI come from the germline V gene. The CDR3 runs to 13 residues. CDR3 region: CASSSFLNTEAFF. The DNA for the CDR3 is TGTGCCAGCAGTTCCTTTTTGAACACTGAAGCTTTCTTT.

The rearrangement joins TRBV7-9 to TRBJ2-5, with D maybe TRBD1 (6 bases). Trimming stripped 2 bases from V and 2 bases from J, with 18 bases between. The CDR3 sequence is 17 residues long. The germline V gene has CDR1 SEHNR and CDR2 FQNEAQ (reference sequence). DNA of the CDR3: TGTGCCAGCAGCTTAATAGGGGGAAGTGTTGTACAAGAGACCCAGTACTTC. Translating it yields CASSLIGGSVVQETQYF. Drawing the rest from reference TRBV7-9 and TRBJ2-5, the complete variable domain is DTGVSQNPRHKITKRGQNVTFRCDPISEHNRLYWYRQTLGQGPEFLTYFQNEAQLEKSRLLSDRFSAERPKGSFSTLEIQRTEQGDSAMYLCASSLIGGSVVQETQYFGPGTRLLVL.

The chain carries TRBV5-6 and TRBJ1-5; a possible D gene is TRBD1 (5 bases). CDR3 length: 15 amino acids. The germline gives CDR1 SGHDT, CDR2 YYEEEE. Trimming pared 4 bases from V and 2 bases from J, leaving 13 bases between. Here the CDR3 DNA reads TGTGCCAGCAGCCGCACAGGTAATGGCAATCAGCCCCAGCATTTT. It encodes CASSRTGNGNQPQHF. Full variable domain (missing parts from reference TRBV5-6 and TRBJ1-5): DAGVTQSPTHLIKTRGQQVTLRCSPKSGHDTVSWYQQALGQGPQFIFQYYEEEERQRGNFPDRFSGHQFPNYSSELNVNALLLGDSALYLCASSRTGNGNQPQHFGDGTRLSIL.

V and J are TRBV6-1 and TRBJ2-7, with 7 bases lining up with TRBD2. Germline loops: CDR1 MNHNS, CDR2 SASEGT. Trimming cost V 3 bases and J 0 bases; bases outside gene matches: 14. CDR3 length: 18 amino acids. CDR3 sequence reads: CASSDHRLAEPHSYEQYF. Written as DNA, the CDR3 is TGTGCCAGCAGTGATCACAGGCTAGCGGAGCCCCACTCCTACGAGCAGTACTTC.

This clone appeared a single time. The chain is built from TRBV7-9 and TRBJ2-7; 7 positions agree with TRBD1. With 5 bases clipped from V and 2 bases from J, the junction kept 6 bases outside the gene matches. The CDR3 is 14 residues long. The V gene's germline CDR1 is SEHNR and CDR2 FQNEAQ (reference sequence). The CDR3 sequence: CASSPTGPTYEQYF. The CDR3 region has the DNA TGTGCCAGCAGCCCGACAGGGCCCACCTACGAGCAGTACTTC.

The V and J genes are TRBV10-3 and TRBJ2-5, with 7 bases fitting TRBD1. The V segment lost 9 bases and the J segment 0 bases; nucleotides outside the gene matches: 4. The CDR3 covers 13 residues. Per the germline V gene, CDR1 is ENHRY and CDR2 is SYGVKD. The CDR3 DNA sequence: TGTGCCATGGACAGGAGGTACCAAGAGACCCAGTACTTC. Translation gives CAMDRRYQETQYF.

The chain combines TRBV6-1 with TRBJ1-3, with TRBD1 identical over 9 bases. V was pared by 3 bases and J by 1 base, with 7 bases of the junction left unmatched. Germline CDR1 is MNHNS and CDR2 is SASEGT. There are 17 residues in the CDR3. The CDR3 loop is CASSDQTGGASGNTIYF. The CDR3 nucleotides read TGTGCCAGCAGTGACCAAACAGGGGGCGCGTCTGGAAACACCATATATTTT.